Listed here are 31 T cell receptor beta chains from one sample, sequenced in a study of a mutant IDH1 vaccine in newly diagnosed glioma. Time point specified: baseline, week 1 (first vaccination visit). The treatment: pre-vaccination baseline after standard-of-care therapy. Some clones are missing from TCRdb's copy, which holds only in-frame ones; the method was immunoSEQ multiplex PCR. The table lists some 95,000 clones, around 80% of them singletons. The source material was PBMCs, sampled from a glioma patient treated with radiotherapy, temozolomide or both. These receptors were collected from a man aged 35 to 55 with glioma.

This sequence joins TRBV9 and TRBJ2-3, with D unresolved. CDR1 is SGDLS and CDR2 is YYNGEE in the germline V gene. Trimming removed 4 bases from V and 2 bases from J, with 5 bases in between. This CDR3 has 12 residues. Here the CDR3 reads CASSPNTDTQYF. The CDR3 DNA reads TGTGCCAGCAGCCCGAACACAGATACGCAGTATTTT.

This clone has just one count. V gene TRBV5-8 combines with J gene TRBJ2-7, with D hard to call. The CDR3 extends over 13 amino acids. Deletions cut 3 bases from V and 7 bases from J, with 14 bases between. The germline gives CDR1 SGHTS, CDR2 YDEGEE. The CDR3, as DNA: TGTGCCAGCAGCTGGGGTCCGAGGCCTGAGCAGTACTTC. Translation gives CASSWGPRPEQYF.

This clone was recorded a few times. This sequence joins TRBV29-1 and TRBJ1-1; 7 nucleotides align to TRBD1. Germline V CDR1 and CDR2: SQVTM, ANQGSEA. The CDR3 sequence is 13 residues long. The junction had 6 bases not matched to a gene; V was cut back by 7 bases and J by 1 base. CDR3 in amino acids: CSGNRGQNTEAFF. DNA for the CDR3: TGCAGCGGCAACAGGGGCCAGAACACTGAAGCTTTCTTT.

V gene TRBV19 combines with J gene TRBJ1-5; no definite D call. This CDR3 contains 11 residues. Germline CDR1 and CDR2: LNHDA and SQIVND (reference sequence). Between the trimmed V and J ends, which lost 4 bases and 11 bases, there was a span of 9 bases. The chain's CDR3 is CASSTVQSQHF. CDR3 coding DNA: TGTGCCAGTAGTACAGTCCAGTCCCAGCATTTT.

V gene TRBV6-1 combines with J gene TRBJ2-1; D is possibly TRBD2 (5 bases). V was shortened by 6 bases and J by 7 bases, with 19 bases between the two germline ends. Germline V lookup: CDR1 MNHNS, CDR2 SASEGT. The CDR3 extends over 15 amino acids. The CDR3 sequence: CASRSDFLTGNEQFF. For the CDR3, the DNA is TGTGCCAGCAGATCCGACTTCCTAACGGGAAATGAGCAGTTCTTC.

This chain links TRBV19 with TRBJ2-3; no clear D gene. CDR3 size: 13 residues. Trimming shortened V by 7 bases and J by 3 bases, and 11 bases separated the two germline ends. The germline V gene encodes CDR1 LNHDA and CDR2 SQIVND (reference sequence). The CDR3 region is CASTPAPTDTQYF. CDR3 DNA: TGTGCCAGTACCCCGGCCCCAACAGATACGCAGTATTTT. Using reference TRBV19 and TRBJ2-3 for the parts outside the CDR3, the full variable domain is DGGITQSPKYLFRKEGQNVTLSCEQNLNHDAMYWYRQDPGQGLRLIYYSQIVNDFQKGDIAEGYSVSREKKESFPLTVTSAQKNPTAFYLCASTPAPTDTQYFGPGTRLTVL.

V is TRBV13 and J is TRBJ1-6; no definite D call. The germline V gene encodes CDR1 PRHDT and CDR2 FYEKMQ (reference sequence). V was pared by 1 base and J by 7 bases, with 2 bases between. The CDR3 sequence is 12 residues long. The CDR3, as DNA: TGTGCCAGCAGCTTAGAAAATTCACCCCTCCACTTT. Translated, it gives CASSLENSPLHF. The full variable domain, its missing parts supplied by reference TRBV13 and TRBJ1-6, is AAGVIQSPRHLIKEKRETATLKCYPIPRHDTVYWYQQGPGQDPQFLISFYEKMQSDKGSIPDRFSAQQFSDYHSELNMSSLELGDSALYFCASSLENSPLHFGNGTRLTVT.

The chain couples TRBV7-8 to TRBJ2-7, with 9 positions matching TRBD1. Germline-derived CDR1 and CDR2 are SGHVS and FQNEAQ. Trimming at V came to 1 base and at J to 2 bases, leaving 3 bases not matched to a gene. The CDR3 length is 15 residues. The CDR3 DNA reads TGTGCCAGCAGCTTAGGACAGGGGGGTCCCTACGAGCAGTACTTC. Translation gives CASSLGQGGPYEQYF.

V usage is TRBV4-2 and J usage is TRBJ2-7, with TRBD2 matching 9 bases. Germline V gene lookup returns CDR1 LGHNA and CDR2 YNFKEQ. V lost 0 bases and J lost 1; bases outside the gene matches: 7. CDR3 size: 17 residues. CDR3 nucleotide sequence: TGTGCCAGCAGCCAAGATTCGAGGACTAGCGCATCCTACGAGCAGTACTTC. It encodes CASSQDSRTSASYEQYF.

This clone was seen only a few times. This rearrangement joins TRBV5-1 to TRBJ2-2; D is unresolved. The CDR3 consists of 15 residues. V was pared by 4 bases and J by 0 bases, with 10 bases between. Germline V lookup: CDR1 SGHRS, CDR2 YFSETQ. In DNA, the CDR3 is TGCGCCAGCAGCCTGGGAAGTGCGAACACCGGGGAGCTGTTTTTT. It yields the protein CASSLGSANTGELFF.

The chain has TRBV15 and TRBJ1-4; D ambiguous. The ends were cut back, 5 bases at V and 0 bases at J, with 10 bases in the middle. Germline values: CDR1 LNHNV, CDR2 YYDKDF (reference sequence). The CDR3 loop spans 15 amino acids. The CDR3 sequence is CATSPNGATNEKLFF. DNA of the CDR3: TGTGCCACCAGCCCTAATGGAGCAACTAATGAAAAACTGTTTTTT.

The chain's CDR3 is CASSPFVVRSYNEQFF. In DNA, the CDR3 is TGCGCCAGCAGTCCCTTTGTGGTCCGTTCCTACAATGAGCAGTTCTTC. The V call is TRBV5-1, the J call TRBJ2-1; D not certain. Germline CDR1 and CDR2: SGHRS and YFSETQ. The V end was cut by 5 bases, the J end by 1 base, with 16 bases between. The CDR3 contains 16 residues. The variable domain in full, with the rest retrieved from reference TRBV5-1 and TRBJ2-1, is KAGVTQTPRYLIKTRGQQVTLSCSPISGHRSVSWYQQTPGQGLQFLFEYFSETQRNKGNFPGRFSGRQFSNSRSEMNVSTLELGDSALYLCASSPFVVRSYNEQFFGPGTRLTVL.

The chain uses TRBV4-2 and TRBJ1-3, with no clear D. V was shortened by 1 base and J by 0 bases, with 10 bases between the two germline ends. This CDR3 contains 16 residues. Germline assignment: CDR1 LGHNA and CDR2 YNFKEQ. This CDR3 reads CASSQAHGSSGNTIYF. CDR3 coding DNA: TGTGCCAGCAGCCAAGCCCACGGGAGCTCTGGAAACACCATATATTTT.

V gene TRBV5-1 combines with J gene TRBJ1-2; TRBD1 matches 9 bases. Germline-derived CDR1 and CDR2 are SGHRS and YFSETQ. The CDR3 covers 15 residues. J gave up 5 bases and V 0 bases, and 5 bases lay outside the gene matches. The CDR3 sequence is CASSLAPGQGYGYTF. The CDR3 region has the DNA TGCGCCAGCAGCTTGGCCCCGGGACAGGGATATGGCTACACCTTC.

This clone came up once. The J gene is TRBJ1-2, the V gene TRBV7-8; D possibly corresponds to TRBD1 (5 bases). CDR1 and CDR2 (germline): SGHVS, FQNEAQ. The CDR3 covers 13 residues. Between the trimmed V and J ends, which lost 3 bases and 2 bases, there was a span of 7 bases. For the CDR3, the DNA is TGTGCCAGCAGCTTTAGACAGAACTATGGCTACACCTTC. Its protein product is CASSFRQNYGYTF.

The genes are TRBV28 and TRBJ1-4; tentatively, D is TRBD1 (5 bases). Trimming cost V 3 bases and J 5 bases, with 10 bases left between them. Germline values: CDR1 MDHEN, CDR2 SYDVKM. The CDR3 totals 14 residues. For the CDR3, the DNA is TGTGCCAGCAGTTTGGCAGGGCCCAATGAAAAACTGTTTTTT. Translating gives CASSLAGPNEKLFF. The whole variable domain, filled in from reference TRBV28 and TRBJ1-4, reads DVKVTQSSRYLVKRTGEKVFLECVQDMDHENMFWYRQDPGLGLRLIYFSYDVKMKEKGDIPEGYSVSREKKERFSLILESASTNQTSMYLCASSLAGPNEKLFFGSGTQLSVL.

The CDR3 nucleotides are TGTGCCAGCTCACCCATCCCGGGAGGCTACACCTTC. This sequence encodes CASSPIPGGYTF. The chain has TRBV18 and TRBJ1-2; D not resolved. Germline CDR1 and CDR2: KGHSH and LQKENI. CDR3 length: 12 amino acids. The V gene lost 3 bases and the J gene lost 8 bases, with 10 bases spanning the gap.

This sequence joins TRBV4-2 and TRBJ2-2; D remains ambiguous. V lost 0 bases to trimming and J lost 7 bases, with 6 bases between them. The germline gives CDR1 LGHNA, CDR2 YNFKEQ. The CDR3 runs to 13 residues. The CDR3 DNA sequence: TGTGCCAGCAGCCAAGATTGGGACGGGGAGCTGTTTTTT. Translation: CASSQDWDGELFF.

The chain carries TRBV19 and TRBJ2-3; D possibly corresponds to TRBD1 (6 bases). V was clipped by 2 bases and J by 3 bases, with 15 bases between them. This CDR3 contains 16 residues. Germline V lookup: CDR1 LNHDA, CDR2 SQIVND (reference sequence). The CDR3 spells CASSISAGVGTDTQYF. The CDR3 DNA reads TGTGCCAGTAGTATAAGCGCAGGGGTGGGTACAGATACGCAGTATTTT.

This sequence joins TRBV15 and TRBJ1-6; D unclear. The CDR3 is 12 amino acids. V shed 5 bases and J shed 9 bases, with 8 bases lying between them. Looked up from germline, CDR1 is LNHNV and CDR2 is YYDKDF (reference sequence). The CDR3 bases are TGTGCCACCAGCTCCGGGTTTTCACCCCTCCACTTT. It translates to CATSSGFSPLHF.

In its sample, this clone was seen a few times. V and J are TRBV6-6 and TRBJ1-1, with a possible D match to TRBD1 (6 bases). The CDR3 length is 13 residues. Trimming removed 5 bases at V and 0 bases at J, with 7 bases between. From germline, CDR1 is MNHNY and CDR2 SVGAGI (reference sequence). This CDR3 is CASSGTLNTEAFF. In nucleotides, the CDR3 is TGTGCCAGCAGTGGGACACTGAACACTGAAGCTTTCTTT.

This clone was detected only once. This chain links TRBV5-8 with TRBJ1-5, with no clear D. Germline-derived CDR1 and CDR2 are SGHTS and YDEGEE. V gave up 4 bases and J gave up 0 bases, with 8 bases separating them. The CDR3 sequence is 14 residues long. The CDR3 DNA reads as TGTGCCAGCAGCCTTCGGCATAGCAATCAGCCCCAGCATTTT. Translating gives CASSLRHSNQPQHF. The variable domain in full, completed from reference TRBV5-8 and TRBJ1-5, reads EAGVTQSPTHLIKTRGQQATLRCSPISGHTSVYWYQQALGLGLQFLLWYDEGEERNRGNFPPRFSGRQFPNYSSELNVNALELEDSALYLCASSLRHSNQPQHFGDGTRLSIL.

This chain connects TRBV13 to TRBJ2-5; a possible D gene is TRBD2 (6 bases). In germline, CDR1 is PRHDT, CDR2 FYEKMQ (reference sequence). V shed 2 bases and J shed 3 bases, with 13 bases lying between them. CDR3 length: 15 amino acids. The CDR3 loop reads CASSLRPGTEETQYF. The CDR3 DNA reads as TGTGCCAGCAGCTTACGTCCAGGGACTGAAGAGACCCAGTACTTC.

The gene calls are TRBV6-1 and TRBJ1-1, with D uncertain. This CDR3 spans 14 amino acids. CDR1 is MNHNS, CDR2 SASEGT, per germline. V lost 1 base and J lost 6, with 12 bases in between. Here the CDR3 DNA reads TGTGCCAGCAGTGAAGATGGAGAGATAGCTGAAGCTTTCTTT. Its protein is CASSEDGEIAEAFF.

In its sample, this clone was seen many times. The chain combines TRBV7-9 with TRBJ2-7, with D possibly being TRBD1 (5 bases). CDR3 size: 12 residues. Germline V gene lookup returns CDR1 SEHNR and CDR2 FQNEAQ (reference sequence). V lost 5 bases to trimming and J lost 2 bases, with 7 bases between them. This CDR3 is CASSRQTYEQYF. In DNA, the CDR3 is TGTGCCAGCAGCCGACAGACCTACGAGCAGTACTTC.

This clone was picked up one time. V gene TRBV7-2 combines with J gene TRBJ1-6; D possibly corresponds to TRBD1 (6 bases). Trimming removed 4 bases at V and 7 bases at J, with 11 bases between. Germline CDR1 and CDR2: SGHTA and FQGNSA. The CDR3 loop spans 14 amino acids. The CDR3 DNA reads TGTGCCAGCAGCTCCACAGGGTCGAATTCACCCCTCCACTTT. Its translation is CASSSTGSNSPLHF.

The chain links TRBV18 to TRBJ1-6, with D unclear. Germline CDR1 reads KGHSH; CDR2 reads LQKENI. The CDR3 covers 15 residues. V lost 2 bases and J 0 bases, leaving 5 bases between the germline ends. The CDR3 DNA sequence: TGTGCCAGCTCACCATTTAGCTCCTATAATTCACCCCTCCACTTT. The encoded protein is CASSPFSSYNSPLHF. Full variable domain (outside the CDR3, taken from reference TRBV18 and TRBJ1-6): NAGVMQNPRHLVRRRGQEARLRCSPMKGHSHVYWYRQLPEEGLKFMVYLQKENIIDESGMPKERFSAEFPKEGPSILRIQQVVRGDSAAYFCASSPFSSYNSPLHFGNGTRLTVT.

This chain links TRBV6-1 with TRBJ1-6, with D tentatively TRBD1 (6 bases). This CDR3 is 16 amino acids long. Between the trimmed V and J ends, which lost 2 bases and 9 bases, there was a span of 17 bases. Looked up from germline, CDR1 is MNHNS and CDR2 is SASEGT. The CDR3 DNA reads TGTGCCAGCAGTGAACAATCACAGGGTTCTTTTTCACCCCTCCACTTT. It encodes CASSEQSQGSFSPLHF.

This chain links TRBV7-2 with TRBJ2-2; D not resolved. The V end lost 1 base, the J end lost 4 bases, and 13 bases lay between the germline ends. The CDR3 is 16 residues long. The germline V gene has CDR1 SGHTA and CDR2 FQGNSA. This chain's CDR3 is CASSLGKMGITGELFF. CDR3 bases: TGTGCCAGCAGCTTAGGAAAGATGGGGATCACCGGGGAGCTGTTTTTT. The whole variable domain, remainder taken from reference TRBV7-2 and TRBJ2-2, is GAGVSQSPSNKVTEKGKDVELRCDPISGHTALYWYRQSLGQGLEFLIYFQGNSAPDKSGLPSDRFSAERTGGSVSTLTIQRTQQEDSAVYLCASSLGKMGITGELFFGEGSRLTVL.

The chain employs TRBV7-6 and TRBJ1-1; a weak D match, TRBD1 (5 bases). The germline V gene has CDR1 SGHVS and CDR2 FNYEAQ. Between the trimmed V and J ends, which lost 5 bases and 2 bases, there was a span of 12 bases. The CDR3 totals 14 residues. CDR3: CASSLQGGNTEAFF. The CDR3 DNA follows: TGTGCCAGCAGCCTGCAGGGAGGCAACACTGAAGCTTTCTTT.

The J gene is TRBJ2-7, the V gene TRBV2, with 7 bases aligning to TRBD1. J gave up 2 bases and V 6 bases, and 7 bases lay outside the gene matches. The CDR3 is 14 residues long. Germline CDR1 SNHLY, CDR2 FYNNEI. CDR3 coding DNA: TGTGCCAGCAGCGTCAGGGGGAAGCCCTACGAGCAGTACTTC. Protein product: CASSVRGKPYEQYF.